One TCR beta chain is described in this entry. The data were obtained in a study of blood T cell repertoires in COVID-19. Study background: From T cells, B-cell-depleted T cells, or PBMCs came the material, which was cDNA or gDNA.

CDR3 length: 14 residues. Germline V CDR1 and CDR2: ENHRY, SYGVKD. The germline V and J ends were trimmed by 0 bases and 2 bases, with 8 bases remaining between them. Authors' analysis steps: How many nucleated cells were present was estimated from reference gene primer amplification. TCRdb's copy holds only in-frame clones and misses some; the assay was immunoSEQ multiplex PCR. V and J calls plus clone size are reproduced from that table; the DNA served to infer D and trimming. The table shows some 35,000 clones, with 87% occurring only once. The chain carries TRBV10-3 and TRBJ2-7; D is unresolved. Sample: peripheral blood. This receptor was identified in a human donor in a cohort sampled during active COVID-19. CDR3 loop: CAISESERPYEQYF. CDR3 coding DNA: TGTGCCATCAGTGAGTCGGAGAGACCCTACGAGCAGTACTTC.